The rows below give T cell receptor beta chains drawn from one sample of a study of blood T cell repertoires in COVID-19. Clones were sequenced by immunoSEQ multiplex PCR, and TCRdb holds only the in-frame ones, with some missing. This table has roughly 250,000 clones, roughly 84% appearing once. The sequenced sample consisted of peripheral blood. The receptors come from a woman in her forties who had recovered from COVID-19. The CDR3 runs from the conserved cysteine through the conserved F or W. Fields, in order: D gene, CDR3 length, J gene, V gene, clone size, CDR3 protein. A D gene is named only where the DNA matches it firmly. Part of the rows lack a size; the others show once, few, many or a class for expanded clones.

D gene: NA
CDR3 length: 13
J gene: TRBJ2-7
V gene: TRBV10-2
clone size: once
CDR3 protein: CASSYGEAYEQYF

D gene: NA
CDR3 length: 15
J gene: TRBJ2-1
V gene: TRBV30
clone size: NA
CDR3 protein: CAWSVGGIAYNEQFF

D gene: NA
CDR3 length: 13
J gene: TRBJ1-5
V gene: TRBV20-1
clone size: NA
CDR3 protein: CSASRTSHQPQHF

D gene: TRBD1
CDR3 length: 16
J gene: TRBJ1-5
V gene: TRBV5-5
clone size: NA
CDR3 protein: CASSLGTTGGGQPQHF

D gene: TRBD1
CDR3 length: 19
J gene: TRBJ1-4
V gene: TRBV18
clone size: NA
CDR3 protein: CASSRGQDSSRGTNEKLFF

D gene: TRBD2
CDR3 length: 14
J gene: TRBJ2-2
V gene: TRBV19
clone size: NA
CDR3 protein: CASSSGADTGELFF

D gene: NA
CDR3 length: 14
J gene: TRBJ2-5
V gene: TRBV7-2
clone size: NA
CDR3 protein: CASSFQVSAETQYF

D gene: TRBD2
CDR3 length: 18
J gene: TRBJ2-3
V gene: TRBV5-4
clone size: NA
CDR3 protein: CASSLGTSGRGSTDTQYF

D gene: NA
CDR3 length: 13
J gene: TRBJ1-2
V gene: TRBV5-1
clone size: NA
CDR3 protein: CASGTPGNYGYTF

D gene: TRBD1
CDR3 length: 15
J gene: TRBJ1-5
V gene: TRBV7-2
clone size: NA
CDR3 protein: CASSLGTGLNQPQHF

D gene: NA
CDR3 length: 17
J gene: TRBJ1-2
V gene: TRBV4-1
clone size: NA
CDR3 protein: CASSQVFSEGRGYGYTF

D gene: NA
CDR3 length: 12
J gene: TRBJ2-2
V gene: TRBV15
clone size: NA
CDR3 protein: CATSVFSGELFF

D gene: TRBD2
CDR3 length: 15
J gene: TRBJ2-1
V gene: TRBV5-4
clone size: NA
CDR3 protein: CASSSSERGVYEQFF

D gene: NA
CDR3 length: 16
J gene: TRBJ1-5
V gene: TRBV5-4
clone size: NA
CDR3 protein: CASSYLQGYSNQPQHF

D gene: TRBD2
CDR3 length: 15
J gene: TRBJ2-3
V gene: TRBV7-3
clone size: NA
CDR3 protein: CASSLTGLATDTQYF

D gene: NA
CDR3 length: 13
J gene: TRBJ1-4
V gene: TRBV21-1
clone size: NA
CDR3 protein: CASSKGDREKLFF

D gene: TRBD2
CDR3 length: 15
J gene: TRBJ2-5
V gene: TRBV7-3
clone size: NA
CDR3 protein: CASSLMTSGGETQYF

D gene: NA
CDR3 length: 14
J gene: TRBJ2-2
V gene: TRBV19
clone size: once
CDR3 protein: CASNQQGNTGELFF

D gene: TRBD1
CDR3 length: 14
J gene: TRBJ2-7
V gene: TRBV4-2
clone size: NA
CDR3 protein: CASSYRDRGGEQYF

D gene: TRBD1
CDR3 length: 15
J gene: TRBJ2-1
V gene: TRBV7-2
clone size: NA
CDR3 protein: CASSGLWTGVREQFF

D gene: NA
CDR3 length: 18
J gene: TRBJ2-1
V gene: TRBV27
clone size: NA
CDR3 protein: CASSRRDRGRLAGYREFF

D gene: TRBD1
CDR3 length: 15
J gene: TRBJ1-2
V gene: TRBV20-1
clone size: few
CDR3 protein: CSASALDRISYGYTF

D gene: NA
CDR3 length: 15
J gene: TRBJ2-7
V gene: TRBV5-1
clone size: few
CDR3 protein: CASSDRYQSFYEQYF

D gene: TRBD1
CDR3 length: 18
J gene: TRBJ2-6
V gene: TRBV18
clone size: NA
CDR3 protein: CASSPRDRGSSGANVLTF

D gene: TRBD2
CDR3 length: 16
J gene: TRBJ2-7
V gene: TRBV18
clone size: NA
CDR3 protein: CASSLSGGTRSYEQYF

D gene: NA
CDR3 length: 11
J gene: TRBJ1-3
V gene: TRBV19
clone size: NA
CDR3 protein: CASRQGNTIYF

D gene: TRBD2
CDR3 length: 14
J gene: TRBJ2-3
V gene: TRBV7-2
clone size: once
CDR3 protein: CASTPGGATDTQYF

D gene: NA
CDR3 length: 15
J gene: TRBJ1-1
V gene: TRBV3-1/TRBV3-2
clone size: NA
CDR3 protein: CASSHSGTLNTEAFF

D gene: NA
CDR3 length: 13
J gene: TRBJ2-5
V gene: TRBV9
clone size: once
CDR3 protein: CASSKQSPETQYF